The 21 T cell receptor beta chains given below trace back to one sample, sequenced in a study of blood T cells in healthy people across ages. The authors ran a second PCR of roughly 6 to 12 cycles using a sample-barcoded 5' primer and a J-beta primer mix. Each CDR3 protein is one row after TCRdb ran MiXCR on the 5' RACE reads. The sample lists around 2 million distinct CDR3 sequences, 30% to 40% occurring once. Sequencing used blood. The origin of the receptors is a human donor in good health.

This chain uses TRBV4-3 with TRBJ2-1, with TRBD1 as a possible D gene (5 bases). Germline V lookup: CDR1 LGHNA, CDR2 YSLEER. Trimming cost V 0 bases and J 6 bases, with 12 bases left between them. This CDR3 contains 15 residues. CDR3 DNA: TGCGCCAGCAGCCAAGATTCGGTCCAGGGCAATGAGCAGTTCTTC. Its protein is CASSQDSVQGNEQFF.

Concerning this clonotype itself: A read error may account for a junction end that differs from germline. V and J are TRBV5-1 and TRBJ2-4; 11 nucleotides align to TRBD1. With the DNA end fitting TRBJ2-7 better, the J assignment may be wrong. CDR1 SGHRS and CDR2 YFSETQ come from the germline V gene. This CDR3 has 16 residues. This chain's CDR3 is CASSLSPGQGGYEQYF. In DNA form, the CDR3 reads TGCGCCAGTAGCTTATCCCCGGGACAGGGGGGATACGAGCAGTACTTC.

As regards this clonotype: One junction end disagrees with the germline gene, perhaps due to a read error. This chain's CDR3 is CASSQKVTGSSEQYF. CDR3 in DNA: TGCGCCAGCAGCCAGAAGGTGACAGGGTCCTCCGAGCAGTACTTC. The chain is built from TRBV4-3 and TRBJ2-7, with TRBD1 matching over 7 bases. Germline CDR1 is LGHNA and CDR2 is YSLEER. CDR3 length: 15 residues.

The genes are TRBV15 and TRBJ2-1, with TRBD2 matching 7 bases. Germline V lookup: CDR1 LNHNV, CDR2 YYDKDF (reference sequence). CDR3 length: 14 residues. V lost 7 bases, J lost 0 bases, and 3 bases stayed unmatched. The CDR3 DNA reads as TGTGCCACCAACCGGGACTACTCCTACAATGAGCAGTTCTTC. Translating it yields CATNRDYSYNEQFF.

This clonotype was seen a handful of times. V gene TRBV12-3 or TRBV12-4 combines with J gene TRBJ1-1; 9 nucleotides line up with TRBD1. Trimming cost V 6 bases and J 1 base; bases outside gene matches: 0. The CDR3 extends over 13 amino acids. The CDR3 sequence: CASRTGGNTEAFF. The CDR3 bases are TGTGCCAGCAGGACAGGGGGGAACACTGAAGCTTTCTTT.

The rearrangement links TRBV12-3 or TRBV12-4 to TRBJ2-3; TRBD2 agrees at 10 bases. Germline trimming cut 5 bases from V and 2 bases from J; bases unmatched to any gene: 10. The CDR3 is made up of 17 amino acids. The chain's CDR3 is CASSGSPSGGLTDTQYF. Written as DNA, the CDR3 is TGTGCCAGCAGTGGCTCCCCTAGCGGGGGTCTCACAGATACGCAGTATTTT.

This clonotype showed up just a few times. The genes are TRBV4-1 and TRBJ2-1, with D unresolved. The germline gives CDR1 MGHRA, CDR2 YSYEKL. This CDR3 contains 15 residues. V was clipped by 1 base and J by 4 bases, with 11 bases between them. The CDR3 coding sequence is TGCGCCAGCAGCCAAGCGGTGGGGTCTTACAATGAGCAGTTCTTC. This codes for CASSQAVGSYNEQFF.

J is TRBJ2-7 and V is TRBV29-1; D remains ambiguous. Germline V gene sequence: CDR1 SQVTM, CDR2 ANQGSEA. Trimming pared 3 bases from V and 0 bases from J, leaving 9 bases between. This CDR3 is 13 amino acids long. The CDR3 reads CSVDSVASYEQYF. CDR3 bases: TGCAGCGTTGACAGCGTTGCCTCCTACGAGCAGTACTTC.

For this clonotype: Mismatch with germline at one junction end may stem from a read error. The CDR3 region has the DNA TGCAGCGTCGGGAACTCTGAAGCTTTCTTT. It is translated as CSVGNSEAFF. The V and J genes are TRBV29-1 and TRBJ1-1; D remains ambiguous. The CDR3 is 10 amino acids. The germline V gene has CDR1 SQVTM and CDR2 ANQGSEA.

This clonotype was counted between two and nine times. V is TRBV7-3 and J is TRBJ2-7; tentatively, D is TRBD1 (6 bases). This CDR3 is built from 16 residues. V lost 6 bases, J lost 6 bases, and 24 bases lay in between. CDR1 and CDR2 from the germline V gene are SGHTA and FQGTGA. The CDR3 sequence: CASSPRYFAQGFEQYF. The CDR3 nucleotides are TGTGCCAGCAGTCCAAGATACTTCGCACAGGGATTCGAGCAGTACTTC.

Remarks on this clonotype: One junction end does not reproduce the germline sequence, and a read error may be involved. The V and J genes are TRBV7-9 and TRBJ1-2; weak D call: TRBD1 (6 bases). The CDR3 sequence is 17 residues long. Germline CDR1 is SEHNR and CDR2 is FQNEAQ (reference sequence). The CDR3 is CVSSLGLGGPSNYGYTF. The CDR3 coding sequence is TGTGTCAGCAGCTTAGGTTTAGGGGGGCCTTCTAACTATGGCTACACCTTC.

The CDR3 spells CASSITGTNYGYTF. The DNA for the CDR3 is TGTGCCAGCAGTATAACCGGGACGAACTATGGCTACACCTTC. The chain employs TRBV27 and TRBJ1-2, with D possibly TRBD1 on 5 matching bases. The germline gives CDR1 MNHEY, CDR2 SMNVEV (reference sequence). This CDR3 has 14 residues. The germline V and J ends were trimmed by 5 bases and 2 bases, with 12 bases remaining between them.

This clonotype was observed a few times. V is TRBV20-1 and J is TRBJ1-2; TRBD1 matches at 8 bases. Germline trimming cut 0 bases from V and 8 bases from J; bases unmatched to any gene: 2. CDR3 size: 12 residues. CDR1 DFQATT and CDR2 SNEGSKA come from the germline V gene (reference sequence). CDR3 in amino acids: CSAREPGGGYTF. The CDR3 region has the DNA TGCAGTGCTAGAGAACCAGGGGGCGGCTACACCTTC.

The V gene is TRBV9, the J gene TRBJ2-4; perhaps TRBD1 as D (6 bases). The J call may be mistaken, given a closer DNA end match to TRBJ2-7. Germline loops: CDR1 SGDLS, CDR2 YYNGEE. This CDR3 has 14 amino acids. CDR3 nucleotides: TGTGCCAGCAGCGTAGAAACCAGGGGATTCGAGCAGTACTTC. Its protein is CASSVETRGFEQYF.

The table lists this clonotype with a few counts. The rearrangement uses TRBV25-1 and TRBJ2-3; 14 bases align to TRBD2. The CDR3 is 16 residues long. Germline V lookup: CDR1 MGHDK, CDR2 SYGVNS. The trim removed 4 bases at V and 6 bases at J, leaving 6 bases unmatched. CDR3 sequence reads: CASSGGLAGGSDTQYF. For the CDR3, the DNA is TGTGCCAGCAGTGGTGGACTAGCGGGGGGATCTGATACGCAGTATTTT. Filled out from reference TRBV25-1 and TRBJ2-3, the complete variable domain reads EADIYQTPRYLVIGTGKKITLECSQTMGHDKMYWYQQDPGMELHLIHYSYGVNSTEKGDLSSESTVSRIRTEHFPLTLESARPSHTSQYLCASSGGLAGGSDTQYFGPGTRLTVL.

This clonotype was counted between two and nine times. Written as DNA, the CDR3 is TGCGCCAGCAGCCAAGAGGCTAGCGGCCAAGAGACCCAGTACTTC. Its protein product is CASSQEASGQETQYF. V gene TRBV4-3 combines with J gene TRBJ2-5; 7 bases line up with TRBD2. The CDR3 runs 15 residues. Germline V lookup: CDR1 LGHNA, CDR2 YSLEER. The trim removed 0 bases at V and 1 base at J, leaving 2 bases unmatched.

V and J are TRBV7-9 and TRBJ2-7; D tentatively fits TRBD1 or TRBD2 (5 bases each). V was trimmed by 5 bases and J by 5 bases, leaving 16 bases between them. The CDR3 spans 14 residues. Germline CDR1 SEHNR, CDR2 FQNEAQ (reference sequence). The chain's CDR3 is CASSQLGQGDEQYF. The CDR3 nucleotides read TGTGCCAGCAGCCAACTAGGGCAGGGAGACGAGCAGTACTTC. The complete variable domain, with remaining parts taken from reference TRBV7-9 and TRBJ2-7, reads DTGVSQNPRHKITKRGQNVTFRCDPISEHNRLYWYRQTLGQGPEFLTYFQNEAQLEKSRLLSDRFSAERPKGSFSTLEIQRTEQGDSAMYLCASSQLGQGDEQYFGPGTRLTVT.

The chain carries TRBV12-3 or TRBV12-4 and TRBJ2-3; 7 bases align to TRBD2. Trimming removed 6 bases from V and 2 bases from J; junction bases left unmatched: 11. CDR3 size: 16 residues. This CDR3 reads CASSPGLSGTTDTQYF. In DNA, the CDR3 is TGTGCCAGCAGCCCCGGATTAAGCGGGACCACAGATACGCAGTATTTT.

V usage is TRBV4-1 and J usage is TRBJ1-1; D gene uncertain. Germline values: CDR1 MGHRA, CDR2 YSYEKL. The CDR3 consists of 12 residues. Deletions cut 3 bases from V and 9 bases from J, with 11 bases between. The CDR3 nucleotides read TGCGCCAGCAGCCATCCGCTAGCACAAGCTTTCTTT. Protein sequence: CASSHPLAQAFF.

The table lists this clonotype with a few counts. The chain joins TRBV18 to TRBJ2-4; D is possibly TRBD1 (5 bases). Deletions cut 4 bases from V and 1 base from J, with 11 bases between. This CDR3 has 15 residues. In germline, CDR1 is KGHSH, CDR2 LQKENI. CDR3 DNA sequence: TGTGCCAGCTCACGTCAGGGTTCGGCCAAAAACATTCAGTACTTC. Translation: CASSRQGSAKNIQYF.

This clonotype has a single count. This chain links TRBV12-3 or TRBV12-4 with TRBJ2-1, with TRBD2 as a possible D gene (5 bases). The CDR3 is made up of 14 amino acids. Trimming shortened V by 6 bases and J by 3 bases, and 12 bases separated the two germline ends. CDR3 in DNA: TGTGCCAGCAGCCCTCTCCGGGACTACAATGAGCAGTTCTTC. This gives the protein CASSPLRDYNEQFF.